These 9 T cell receptor beta chains share one sample of origin, sequenced in a study of control samples from healthy donors and cancer patients. TCRdb's copy holds only in-frame clones and misses some; the assay was immunoSEQ multiplex PCR. In the table there are some 120,000 clones, around nine tenths of which are singletons. The specimen was blood. Receptors were obtained from a woman aged 70-85 years in good health.

The J gene is TRBJ2-3, the V gene TRBV5-1, with D uncertain. The CDR3 sequence is 14 residues long. V was trimmed by 1 base and J by 1 base, leaving 7 bases between them. The germline V gene encodes CDR1 SGHRS and CDR2 YFSETQ. The CDR3 reads CASSLPEGTDTQYF. The CDR3 DNA sequence: TGCGCCAGCAGCTTGCCGGAAGGCACAGATACGCAGTATTTT.

The chain combines TRBV7-2 with TRBJ2-1; TRBD1 or TRBD2 may be the D gene (5 bases each). Germline V lookup: CDR1 SGHTA, CDR2 FQGNSA. Between the trimmed V and J ends, which lost 5 bases and 0 bases, there was a span of 14 bases. The CDR3 contains 16 residues. CDR3 coding DNA: TGTGCCAGCAGCCCGCGTCCGGGACGCTCCTACAATGAGCAGTTCTTC. Translation gives CASSPRPGRSYNEQFF.

The chain recombines TRBV2 with TRBJ1-5, with D maybe TRBD1 (5 bases). Germline CDR1 reads SNHLY; CDR2 reads FYNNEI. V was pared by 3 bases and J by 5 bases, with 11 bases between. This CDR3 spans 14 amino acids. The CDR3 bases are TGTGCCAGCAGTGAGGGGCAGAACTATCAGCCCCAGCATTTT. Its protein is CASSEGQNYQPQHF.

The rearrangement joins TRBV7-9 to TRBJ2-2; D not certain. The CDR3 is 15 residues long. Germline CDR1 reads SEHNR; CDR2 reads FQNEAQ (reference sequence). V was pared by 5 bases and J by 0 bases, with 10 bases between. CDR3 loop: CASSITSTNTGELFF. CDR3 sequence (DNA): TGTGCCAGCAGCATCACGAGTACGAACACCGGGGAGCTGTTTTTT.

The chain uses TRBV5-6 and TRBJ1-1; no clear D. The CDR3 is 14 residues long. The germline V gene has CDR1 SGHDT and CDR2 YYEEEE. Trimming pared 0 bases from V and 1 base from J, leaving 7 bases between. The CDR3 nucleotides read TGTGCCAGCAGCTTGGGCCTTTCGAACACTGAAGCTTTCTTT. It translates to CASSLGLSNTEAFF.

The rearrangement joins TRBV6-2 or TRBV6-3 to TRBJ2-5; 8 bases align to TRBD2. The J segment lost 5 bases and the V segment lost 6 bases, leaving 5 bases of the junction unmatched. The CDR3 sequence is 13 residues long. Germline loops: CDR1 MNHEY, CDR2 SVGEGT. CDR3 bases: TGTGCCAGCAGCCCCGGCGGGGGGGAGACCCAGTACTTC. Translated: CASSPGGGETQYF.

The V call is TRBV7-9, the J call TRBJ1-6; 7 nucleotides align to TRBD1. The CDR3 runs to 14 residues. Per the germline V gene, CDR1 is SEHNR and CDR2 is FQNEAQ (reference sequence). Trimming removed 5 bases from V and 7 bases from J; junction bases left unmatched: 5. CDR3 nucleotides: TGTGCCAGCAGCCTGGGACAGAGGAATTCACCCCTCCACTTT. Protein product: CASSLGQRNSPLHF.

The rearrangement uses TRBV2 and TRBJ1-1; the D gene is possibly TRBD1 (5 bases). The germline V gene has CDR1 SNHLY and CDR2 FYNNEI. CDR3 length equals 14 residues. The V end was cut by 6 bases, the J end by 14 bases, with 25 bases between. CDR3 nucleotide sequence: TGTGCCAGCAGCACGACAGCGCGGAACACTGACCCCTTCTTT. Translation gives CASSTTARNTDPFF.

The V gene is TRBV4-3, the J gene TRBJ2-2; possibly TRBD2 for D (5 bases). This CDR3 has 14 residues. The germline V and J ends were trimmed by 3 bases and 4 bases, with 9 bases remaining between them. Germline V lookup: CDR1 LGHNA, CDR2 YSLEER. The CDR3 DNA reads TGCGCCAGCAGCCAGGCGGGTAGCACCGGGGAGCTGTTTTTT. This sequence encodes CASSQAGSTGELFF.